The rows below give T cell receptor beta chains drawn from one sample of a study of T cell changes during pregnancy in multiple sclerosis. TCRdb keeps only in-frame clones here, not all; method: immunoSEQ multiplex PCR. The sample consists of some 95,000 clones, around 94% of them appearing once. The sample in question was peripheral blood, obtained in the first trimester of pregnancy. These receptors were collected from a female donor with multiple sclerosis, enrolled in a pregnancy study. The CDR3 runs from the conserved cysteine through the conserved F or W. Fields, in order: D gene, J gene, V gene, clone size, CDR3 DNA, CDR3 protein. The D gene is left open where the match is weak. Clone size is given for some rows only: seen once, a few or many times, or a class if the clone is expanded.

d_gene: TRBD2; j_gene: TRBJ2-2; v_gene: TRBV11-2; abundance: .; CDR3nt: TGTGCCAGCCGCCGACTAGCGGGATTCGGGGAGCTGTTTTTT; CDR3aa: CASRRLAGFGELFF
d_gene: .; j_gene: TRBJ2-4; v_gene: TRBV28; abundance: .; CDR3nt: TGTGCCAGCAGTTTAATTCGAGCCAAAAACATTCAGTACTTC; CDR3aa: CASSLIRAKNIQYF
d_gene: TRBD1; j_gene: TRBJ2-6; v_gene: TRBV5-1; abundance: .; CDR3nt: TGCGCCAGCAGCTGGACGGGACAGGCTATCTCTGGGGCCAACGTCCTGACTTTC; CDR3aa: CASSWTGQAISGANVLTF
d_gene: .; j_gene: TRBJ2-1; v_gene: TRBV28; abundance: .; CDR3nt: TGTGCCAGCAGTTCGACTAGTTTCTACAATGAGCAGTTCTTC; CDR3aa: CASSSTSFYNEQFF
d_gene: .; j_gene: TRBJ1-2; v_gene: TRBV10-3; abundance: .; CDR3nt: TGTGCCATCAGTGCAGGGGACTATGGCTACACCTTC; CDR3aa: CAISAGDYGYTF
d_gene: TRBD1; j_gene: TRBJ2-3; v_gene: TRBV7-9; abundance: .; CDR3nt: TGTGCCAGCAGCCAAGGACAGGGTATCCCAGATACGCAGTATTTT; CDR3aa: CASSQGQGIPDTQYF
d_gene: .; j_gene: TRBJ2-3; v_gene: TRBV2; abundance: .; CDR3nt: TGTGCCAGCAGTAAGGCGGTGAGGACAGATACGCAGTATTTT; CDR3aa: CASSKAVRTDTQYF
d_gene: .; j_gene: TRBJ2-4; v_gene: TRBV29-1; abundance: .; CDR3nt: TGCAGCGCCTCAGGGGCAAGCAACATTCAGTACTTC; CDR3aa: CSASGASNIQYF
d_gene: TRBD2; j_gene: TRBJ2-3; v_gene: TRBV6-4; abundance: once; CDR3nt: TGTGCCAGCAGTGACGGGACTAGCGGGAGCACAGATACGCAGTATTTT; CDR3aa: CASSDGTSGSTDTQYF
d_gene: TRBD1; j_gene: TRBJ2-7; v_gene: TRBV19; abundance: .; CDR3nt: TGTGCCAGTAGACAGGGGCACGAGCAGTACTTC; CDR3aa: CASRQGHEQYF
d_gene: .; j_gene: TRBJ1-1; v_gene: TRBV5-1; abundance: .; CDR3nt: TGCGCCAGCAGCTTGGGAGCGGGGGGAGTGAGGAGCACTGAAGCTTTCTTT; CDR3aa: CASSLGAGGVRSTEAFF
d_gene: .; j_gene: TRBJ1-1; v_gene: TRBV10-3; abundance: few; CDR3nt: TGTGCCATCAGTGAGTCAGGGACTGTGAACACTGAAGCTTTCTTT; CDR3aa: CAISESGTVNTEAFF
d_gene: .; j_gene: TRBJ1-1; v_gene: TRBV9; abundance: .; CDR3nt: TGTGCCAGCAGCGTAGCCGCCAGGAACACTGAAGCTTTCTTT; CDR3aa: CASSVAARNTEAFF
d_gene: .; j_gene: TRBJ1-1; v_gene: TRBV5-6; abundance: .; CDR3nt: TGTGCCAGCAGCCCACGGGTCCCGAGGACTGAAGCTTTCTTT; CDR3aa: CASSPRVPRTEAFF
d_gene: TRBD2; j_gene: TRBJ2-1; v_gene: TRBV27; abundance: .; CDR3nt: TGTGCCGCGACGGGTAGTCGACTAGCGGGAGTCAATGAGCAGTTCTTC; CDR3aa: CAATGSRLAGVNEQFF
d_gene: TRBD2; j_gene: TRBJ2-3; v_gene: TRBV30; abundance: .; CDR3nt: TGTGCCTGGAGTGGATCTAGCGGACTCACAGATACGCAGTATTTT; CDR3aa: CAWSGSSGLTDTQYF
d_gene: TRBD1; j_gene: TRBJ2-7; v_gene: TRBV18; abundance: once; CDR3nt: TGTGCCAGCTCCCCAGGGACCGGGACAGGGGGAGGCTACGAGCAGTACTTC; CDR3aa: CASSPGTGTGGGYEQYF
d_gene: TRBD2; j_gene: TRBJ2-7; v_gene: TRBV28; abundance: once; CDR3nt: TGTGCCAGCAGTTTTGTCGAGCGGGAGCCCTCCTACGAGCAGTACTTC; CDR3aa: CASSFVEREPSYEQYF
d_gene: TRBD1; j_gene: TRBJ1-2; v_gene: TRBV6-1; abundance: .; CDR3nt: TGTGCCAGTATAGGAGGGGGCCTCTATGGCTACACCTTC; CDR3aa: CASIGGGLYGYTF
d_gene: TRBD1; j_gene: TRBJ2-5; v_gene: TRBV7-2; abundance: .; CDR3nt: TGTGCCAGCAGCCAGGACAGGGGGACCGGGACCCAGTACTTC; CDR3aa: CASSQDRGTGTQYF
d_gene: .; j_gene: TRBJ1-1; v_gene: TRBV5-4; abundance: .; CDR3nt: TGTGCCAGCAGCCTTAGTGTAACCGGCGGCACTGAAGCTTTCTTT; CDR3aa: CASSLSVTGGTEAFF
d_gene: .; j_gene: TRBJ2-7; v_gene: TRBV6-1; abundance: .; CDR3nt: TGTGCCAGCAGTGAAGGCGGGGTTATATCCTACGAGCAGTACTTC; CDR3aa: CASSEGGVISYEQYF
d_gene: TRBD2; j_gene: TRBJ2-3; v_gene: TRBV19; abundance: .; CDR3nt: TGTGCCAGTAGAGGGACTAGCGGGTATAGCACAGATACGCAGTATTTT; CDR3aa: CASRGTSGYSTDTQYF
d_gene: .; j_gene: TRBJ2-7; v_gene: TRBV21-1; abundance: .; CDR3nt: TGTGCCAGCAGAGGGACTAGCGGGAGGGCCGGATACGAGCAGTACTTC; CDR3aa: CASRGTSGRAGYEQYF
d_gene: TRBD1; j_gene: TRBJ2-5; v_gene: TRBV10-3; abundance: .; CDR3nt: TGTGCCATCAGTGAGCTTGGGACAGGGGGCCTCCAAGAGACCCAGTACTTC; CDR3aa: CAISELGTGGLQETQYF
d_gene: TRBD2; j_gene: TRBJ2-3; v_gene: TRBV5-1; abundance: .; CDR3nt: TGCGCCAGCAGCGTCAGGACTAGCGGGAGGGCCACAGATACGCAGTATTTT; CDR3aa: CASSVRTSGRATDTQYF
d_gene: .; j_gene: TRBJ2-7; v_gene: TRBV30; abundance: .; CDR3nt: TGTGCCTGGAGTACCCGGAGGGAATTAGGTTACGAGCAGTACTTC; CDR3aa: CAWSTRRELGYEQYF
d_gene: TRBD2; j_gene: TRBJ2-1; v_gene: TRBV28; abundance: .; CDR3nt: TGTGCCAGCAGTTTGGGGGAGGGACTAGCGGGAGGAACAGGGTACAATGAGCAGTTCTTC; CDR3aa: CASSLGEGLAGGTGYNEQFF
d_gene: TRBD1; j_gene: TRBJ2-7; v_gene: TRBV5-1; abundance: .; CDR3nt: TGCGCCAGCAGCTTGGGGGGACAGAACTACGAGCAGTACTTC; CDR3aa: CASSLGGQNYEQYF
d_gene: TRBD1; j_gene: TRBJ2-7; v_gene: TRBV5-6; abundance: .; CDR3nt: TGTGCCAGCAGCTCCCCCCAGACAGGGGGATACGAGCAGTACTTC; CDR3aa: CASSSPQTGGYEQYF
d_gene: .; j_gene: TRBJ1-5; v_gene: TRBV7-2; abundance: .; CDR3nt: TGTGCCAGCAGCTTAGAATCCGGGGATCAGCCCCAGCATTTT; CDR3aa: CASSLESGDQPQHF
d_gene: .; j_gene: TRBJ1-5; v_gene: TRBV27; abundance: .; CDR3nt: TGTGCCAGCAGTTCCCAGGGTTGGGATCAGCCCCAGCATTTT; CDR3aa: CASSSQGWDQPQHF
d_gene: .; j_gene: TRBJ2-2; v_gene: TRBV7-8; abundance: .; CDR3nt: TGTGCCAGCAGCGGCCCGGGACTGAGTCAATCCGGGGAGCTGTTTTTT; CDR3aa: CASSGPGLSQSGELFF
d_gene: TRBD2; j_gene: TRBJ2-1; v_gene: TRBV9; abundance: .; CDR3nt: TGTGCCAGCAGCGTAGGGTTTGGACTACTGGGAGGGGATGAGCAGTTCTTC; CDR3aa: CASSVGFGLLGGDEQFF
d_gene: .; j_gene: TRBJ1-2; v_gene: TRBV10-3; abundance: .; CDR3nt: TGTGCCATCAGTGAGTCTAGCGGGAACTATGGCTACACCTTC; CDR3aa: CAISESSGNYGYTF
d_gene: .; j_gene: TRBJ2-2; v_gene: TRBV7-9; abundance: .; CDR3nt: TGTGCCAGCAGCTTAGCGGGACAACCCACCGGGGAGCTGTTTTTT; CDR3aa: CASSLAGQPTGELFF
d_gene: TRBD2; j_gene: TRBJ2-5; v_gene: TRBV7-8; abundance: .; CDR3nt: TGTGCCAGCAGCCCGTTAGCGGGAGGGCGAGAGACCCAGTACTTC; CDR3aa: CASSPLAGGRETQYF
d_gene: .; j_gene: TRBJ1-3; v_gene: TRBV10-3; abundance: once; CDR3nt: TGTGCCATCAGTGAGTCGAGAGTCCCGGGAAACACCATATATTTT; CDR3aa: CAISESRVPGNTIYF
d_gene: .; j_gene: TRBJ2-2; v_gene: TRBV6-4; abundance: .; CDR3nt: TGTGCCAGCAGTGTAGGAGGATTTACCGGGGAGCTGTTTTTT; CDR3aa: CASSVGGFTGELFF
d_gene: .; j_gene: TRBJ1-2; v_gene: TRBV6-1; abundance: .; CDR3nt: TGTGCCAGCAGTTCTACAGGATTGGACTATGGCTACACCTTC; CDR3aa: CASSSTGLDYGYTF
d_gene: TRBD1; j_gene: TRBJ2-1; v_gene: TRBV9; abundance: .; CDR3nt: TGTGCCAGCAGCGTAGGAGGGACAGATTACAATGAGCAGTTCTTC; CDR3aa: CASSVGGTDYNEQFF
d_gene: .; j_gene: TRBJ1-5; v_gene: TRBV7-2; abundance: .; CDR3nt: TGTGCCAGCAGCTTGCGTCAGGGCTCTAGCAATCAGCCCCAGCATTTT; CDR3aa: CASSLRQGSSNQPQHF
d_gene: TRBD2; j_gene: TRBJ2-3; v_gene: TRBV18; abundance: .; CDR3nt: TGTGCCAGCTCAGCACTAGCGGGAGGGACCACAGATACGCAGTATTTT; CDR3aa: CASSALAGGTTDTQYF
d_gene: TRBD1; j_gene: TRBJ1-5; v_gene: TRBV28; abundance: .; CDR3nt: TGTGCCAGCAGTGACAGGGCTTTTCAGCCCCAGCATTTT; CDR3aa: CASSDRAFQPQHF
d_gene: TRBD1; j_gene: TRBJ2-4; v_gene: TRBV6-5; abundance: .; CDR3nt: TGTGCCAGCAGTTACTTTGGGACAGGGCCGGGAAACATTCAGTACTTC; CDR3aa: CASSYFGTGPGNIQYF